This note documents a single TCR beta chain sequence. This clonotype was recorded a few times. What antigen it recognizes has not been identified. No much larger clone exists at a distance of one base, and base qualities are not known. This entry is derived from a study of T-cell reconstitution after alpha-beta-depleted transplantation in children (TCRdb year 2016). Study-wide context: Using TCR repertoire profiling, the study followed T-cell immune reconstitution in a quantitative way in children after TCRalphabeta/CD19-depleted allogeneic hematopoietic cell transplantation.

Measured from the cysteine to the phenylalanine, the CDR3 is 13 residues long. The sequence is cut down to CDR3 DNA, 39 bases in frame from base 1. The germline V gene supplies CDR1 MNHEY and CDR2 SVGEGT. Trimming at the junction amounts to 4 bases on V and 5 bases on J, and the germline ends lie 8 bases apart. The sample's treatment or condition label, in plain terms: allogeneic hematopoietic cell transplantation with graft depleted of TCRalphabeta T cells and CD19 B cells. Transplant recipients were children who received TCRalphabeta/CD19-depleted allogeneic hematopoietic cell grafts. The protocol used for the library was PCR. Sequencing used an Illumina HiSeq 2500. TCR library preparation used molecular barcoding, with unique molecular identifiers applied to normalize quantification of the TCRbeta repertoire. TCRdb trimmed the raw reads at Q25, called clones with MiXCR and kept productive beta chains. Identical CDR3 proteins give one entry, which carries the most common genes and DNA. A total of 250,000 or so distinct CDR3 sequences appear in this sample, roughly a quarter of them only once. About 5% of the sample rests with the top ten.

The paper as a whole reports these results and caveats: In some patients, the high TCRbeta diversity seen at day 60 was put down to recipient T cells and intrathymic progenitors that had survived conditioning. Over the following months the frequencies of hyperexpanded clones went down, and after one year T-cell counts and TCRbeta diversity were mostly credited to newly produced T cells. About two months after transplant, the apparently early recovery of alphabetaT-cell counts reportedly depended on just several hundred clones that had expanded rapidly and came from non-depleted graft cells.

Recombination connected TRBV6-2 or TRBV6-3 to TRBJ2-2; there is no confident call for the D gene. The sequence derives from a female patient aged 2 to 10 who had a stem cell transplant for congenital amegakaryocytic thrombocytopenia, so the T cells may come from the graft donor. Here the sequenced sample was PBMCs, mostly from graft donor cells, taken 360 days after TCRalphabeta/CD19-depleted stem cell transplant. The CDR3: CASSLSLTGELFF. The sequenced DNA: TGTGCCAGCAGTTTATCGTTGACCGGGGAGCTGTTTTTT.